The next 17 T cell receptor beta chains were all read from a single sample in a study of T cell changes during pregnancy in multiple sclerosis. Profiling relied on immunoSEQ multiplex PCR, and the TCRdb table lists in-frame clones only, not all of them. The sample holds fewer than 90,000 clones, approximately 92% seen once. The sequencing here drew on peripheral blood, taken in the third trimester of pregnancy. The origin of the receptors is a female donor in good health, enrolled as a control in a pregnancy study.

The V gene is TRBV29-1, the J gene TRBJ2-7; TRBD2 is a possible D gene (6 bases). The CDR3 covers 12 residues. V was shortened by 4 bases and J by 6 bases, with 13 bases between the two germline ends. CDR1 and CDR2 (germline): SQVTM, ANQGSEA. The DNA for the CDR3 is TGCAGCGTTGGCACGGGAGTAGGCGAGCAGTACTTC. Its translation: CSVGTGVGEQYF.

This clone came up once. The chain joins TRBV28 to TRBJ2-7; D may be TRBD2 (6 bases). Between the trimmed V and J ends, which lost 4 bases and 0 bases, there was a span of 16 bases. CDR3 size: 16 residues. Germline V CDR1 and CDR2: MDHEN, SYDVKM. The CDR3 sequence: CASSSLLARSSYEQYF. The CDR3, as DNA: TGTGCCAGCAGTTCACTCCTAGCGAGGAGCTCCTACGAGCAGTACTTC. Filled out from reference TRBV28 and TRBJ2-7, the complete variable domain reads DVKVTQSSRYLVKRTGEKVFLECVQDMDHENMFWYRQDPGLGLRLIYFSYDVKMKEKGDIPEGYSVSREKKERFSLILESASTNQTSMYLCASSSLLARSSYEQYFGPGTRLTVT.

The CDR3 region is CASSSSGRADNEQFF. In DNA form, the CDR3 reads TGTGCCAGCAGTTCCAGCGGGAGGGCTGACAATGAGCAGTTCTTC. This chain connects TRBV2 to TRBJ2-1, with TRBD2 matching 10 bases. The length of the CDR3 is 15 residues. The V gene's germline CDR1 is SNHLY and CDR2 FYNNEI. V lost 5 bases and J lost 5; bases outside the gene matches: 6.

The chain couples TRBV27 to TRBJ1-1; 7 positions match TRBD1. Trimming removed 7 bases from V and 1 base from J; junction bases left unmatched: 6. CDR3 length: 14 amino acids. The germline V gene encodes CDR1 MNHEY and CDR2 SMNVEV (reference sequence). The CDR3 coding sequence is TGTGCCAGCAAAATTGACAGGGCGAACACTGAAGCTTTCTTT. Protein: CASKIDRANTEAFF.

This chain uses TRBV6-1 with TRBJ2-5; 8 bases agree with TRBD1. The V and J ends lost 10 bases and 4 bases, in that order; junction bases with no gene match: 8. The CDR3 is 13 residues long. The germline CDR1 and CDR2 sequences are MNHNS and SASEGT. The CDR3 nucleotides read TGTGCCATCGGACAGGGACCTAGAGAGACCCAGTACTTC. Its protein product is CAIGQGPRETQYF.

The V call is TRBV5-6, the J call TRBJ1-5; a possible D gene is TRBD1 (5 bases). Trimming took 4 bases from V and 6 from J, leaving 17 bases between them. Germline V lookup: CDR1 SGHDT, CDR2 YYEEEE. The CDR3 sequence is 15 residues long. This CDR3 is CASSLGGVWGQPQHF. The CDR3 bases are TGTGCCAGCAGCCTGGGGGGGGTTTGGGGTCAGCCCCAGCATTTT.

The gene calls are TRBV7-9 and TRBJ2-4; possibly TRBD1 for D (6 bases). Trimming left V 5 bases short and J 7 bases short, with 15 bases between. The CDR3 is 14 amino acids. Germline loops: CDR1 SEHNR, CDR2 FQNEAQ (reference sequence). CDR3 coding DNA: TGTGCCAGCAGCAAACAGGGTCCCCAGAACATTCAGTACTTC. Protein sequence: CASSKQGPQNIQYF.

The rearrangement links TRBV6-5 to TRBJ2-3; the match to TRBD2 covers 9 bases. The CDR3 has 15 amino acids. Germline V CDR1 and CDR2: MNHEY, SVGAGI. V gave up 2 bases and J gave up 6 bases; unmatched junction bases: 6. The CDR3 spells CASSYQGLASDTQYF. The CDR3 nucleotides are TGTGCCAGCAGTTACCAGGGACTAGCATCGGATACGCAGTATTTT.

The J gene is TRBJ2-7, the V gene TRBV27; 7 nucleotides line up with TRBD2. After removal of 5 bases from V and 0 bases from J, the junction contained 4 bases not matched to a gene. The germline CDR1 and CDR2 sequences are MNHEY and SMNVEV (reference sequence). The CDR3 length is 14 residues. CDR3 in DNA: TGTGCCAGCAGTCTCGGACTAGACTCCTACGAGCAGTACTTC. It codes for CASSLGLDSYEQYF.

The V gene is TRBV15, the J gene TRBJ1-2, with D tentatively TRBD1 (5 bases). Trimming left V 3 bases short and J 7 bases short, with 18 bases between. The CDR3 sequence is 15 residues long. Germline V lookup: CDR1 LNHNV, CDR2 YYDKDF (reference sequence). The CDR3, as DNA: TGTGCCACCAGCAGGGGACGGCGGGGGACCTCTGGCTACACCTTC. Translating it yields CATSRGRRGTSGYTF. Full variable domain (remainder filled in from reference TRBV15 and TRBJ1-2): DAMVIQNPRYQVTQFGKPVTLSCSQTLNHNVMYWYQQKSSQAPKLLFHYYDKDFNNEADTPDNFQSRRPNTSFCFLDIRSPGLGDTAMYLCATSRGRRGTSGYTFGSGTRLTVV.

This rearrangement joins TRBV10-3 to TRBJ2-2; TRBD1 matches at 9 bases. V was pared by 10 bases and J by 4 bases, with 10 bases of the junction left unmatched. The CDR3 contains 15 residues. The germline CDR1 and CDR2 sequences are ENHRY and SYGVKD. CDR3 coding DNA: TGTGCCACTCGGGGACAGGGCATGGGCACCGGGGAGCTGTTTTTT. It codes for CATRGQGMGTGELFF.

This clone appeared once. J is TRBJ2-7 and V is TRBV29-1, with 7 bases that match TRBD1. Germline values: CDR1 SQVTM, CDR2 ANQGSEA. The junction had 8 bases not matched to a gene; V was cut back by 7 bases and J by 5 bases. This CDR3 has 12 residues. The CDR3 sequence: CSGSRGSHEQYF. In DNA form, the CDR3 reads TGCAGCGGCAGCAGGGGGTCGCACGAGCAGTACTTC.

About this clone itself: The identical CDR3 is also encoded by other nucleotide sequences in the sample. The J gene is TRBJ2-7, the V gene TRBV7-9; D unclear. V dropped 2 bases and J dropped 0 bases, with 8 bases sitting between them. CDR1 and CDR2 (germline): SEHNR, FQNEAQ (reference sequence). The CDR3 totals 14 residues. CDR3 sequence (DNA): TGTGCCAGCAGCTTACGCGGCGGCTCCTACGAGCAGTACTTC. Translation: CASSLRGGSYEQYF.

The V gene is TRBV28, the J gene TRBJ1-5, with unresolved D. Per germline, CDR1 MDHEN and CDR2 SYDVKM. V lost 8 bases and J lost 1, with 12 bases in between. The CDR3 loop spans 14 amino acids. CDR3 residues: CASGFRVSNQPQHF. DNA of the CDR3: TGTGCCAGCGGCTTCCGGGTCAGCAATCAGCCCCAGCATTTT.

This clone was counted a single time. The genes are TRBV10-3 and TRBJ2-7; tentative D call: TRBD1 (5 bases). Trimming took off 3 bases at V and 4 bases at J, with 13 bases between the two ends. Germline assignment: CDR1 ENHRY and CDR2 SYGVKD. The CDR3 loop spans 14 amino acids. The CDR3 nucleotides read TGTGCCATCAGTGAATTAGGGGCGCATTACGAGCAGTACTTC. Protein sequence: CAISELGAHYEQYF.

This chain connects TRBV9 to TRBJ1-5; the D gene is possibly TRBD1 (5 bases). The germline CDR1 and CDR2 sequences are SGDLS and YYNGEE. This CDR3 is 18 amino acids long. The V and J ends lost 4 bases and 7 bases respectively, with 27 bases between them. DNA of the CDR3: TGTGCCAGCAGCCTTCCCCCCGTCGGTGCAGGGCAAAGGCAGCCCCAGCATTTT. Its protein is CASSLPPVGAGQRQPQHF.

The chain combines TRBV15 with TRBJ1-2; TRBD1 matches 10 bases. CDR1 LNHNV and CDR2 YYDKDF come from the germline V gene (reference sequence). The CDR3 has 13 amino acids. Trimming cost V 4 bases and J 8 bases; bases outside gene matches: 4. As DNA, the CDR3 is TGTGCCACCAGCATAGACAGGGGGCGAGGCTACACCTTC. It encodes CATSIDRGRGYTF.